This T cell receptor beta chain was obtained from a study of shared clonotypes between healthy human individuals. Findings and caveats of the study: There were few donors, and this limited the genetic and exposure-history diversity represented.

The team ran DNA from unsorted PBMCs on ten immunoSEQ deep assay plates for sequencing. Original analysis: Junction-only sequences without quality scores came from ImmunoSEQ, so filtering differed. The protocol was immunoSEQ multiplex PCR, while the TCRdb copy is restricted to in-frame clones and leaves out a portion. That table is the source of V, J and clone size, and D and trimming were worked out from the DNA. The data contain 400,000 to 500,000 clones, 70% to 85% of them seen just once; the ten biggest clones take up less than 15%. Germline V CDR1 and CDR2: WNHNN, SYGVQD (reference sequence). Trimming took 4 bases from V and 3 from J, leaving 8 bases between them. The length of the CDR3 is 13 residues. Of note for this clone: What it recognizes is unknown.

Material: PBMCs. The origin of this receptor is a middle-aged woman in good health. Some clones in this sample may be carry-over from other donors' samples. This chain links TRBV10-1 with TRBJ2-3; D remains ambiguous. For the CDR3, the DNA is TGCGCCAGCAGTGGGGTAGGGACAGATACGCAGTATTTT. Translation: CASSGVGTDTQYF.